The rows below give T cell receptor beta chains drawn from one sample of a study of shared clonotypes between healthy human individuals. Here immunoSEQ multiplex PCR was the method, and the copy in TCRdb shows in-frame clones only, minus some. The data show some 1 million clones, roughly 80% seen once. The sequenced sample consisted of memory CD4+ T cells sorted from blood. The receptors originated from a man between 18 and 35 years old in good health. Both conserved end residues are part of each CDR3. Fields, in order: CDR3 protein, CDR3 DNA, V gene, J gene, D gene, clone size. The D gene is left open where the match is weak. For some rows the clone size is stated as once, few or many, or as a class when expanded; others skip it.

CASSRGGAYEQYF	TGTGCCAGCAGCCGAGGCGGGGCCTACGAGCAGTACTTC	TRBV27	TRBJ2-7	NA	NA
CASSDSSGWNTGELFF	TGTGCCAGCTCAGACTCCAGCGGTTGGAACACCGGGGAGCTGTTTTTT	TRBV18	TRBJ2-2	NA	NA
CASSPGTTQETQYF	TGTGCCAGTAGTCCCGGGACTACACAAGAGACCCAGTACTTC	TRBV19	TRBJ2-5	TRBD2	NA
CASSLSVQGWNEQFF	TGCGCCAGCAGCTTGTCGGTACAGGGATGGAATGAGCAGTTCTTC	TRBV5-1	TRBJ2-1	NA	NA
CASSLQGGAEAFF	TGTGCCAGCAGTTTACAGGGAGGGGCTGAAGCTTTCTTT	TRBV28	TRBJ1-1	NA	few
CASSRGLGTEAFF	TGTGCCAGCAGCAGGGGTTTGGGAACTGAAGCTTTCTTT	TRBV7-2	TRBJ1-1	NA	NA
CAISESSGSVYNEQFF	TGTGCCATCAGTGAGTCTAGCGGGAGTGTCTACAATGAGCAGTTCTTC	TRBV10-3	TRBJ2-1	TRBD2	NA
CASSFPGGKSDEQFF	TGCGCCAGCAGCTTTCCAGGGGGGAAGAGTGATGAGCAGTTCTTC	TRBV5-1	TRBJ2-1	NA	NA
CASSSTPRGPNTEAFF	TGTGCCAGTAGTAGTACCCCCCGTGGTCCGAACACTGAAGCTTTCTTT	TRBV19	TRBJ1-1	NA	NA
CASSELRAGVGTQYF	TGTGCCAGCAGTGAACTAAGAGCGGGGGTGGGGACCCAGTACTTC	TRBV2	TRBJ2-5	TRBD2	once
CASSYPSSTYEQYF	TGTGCCAGCAGCTACCCTAGCTCAACCTACGAGCAGTACTTC	TRBV5-6	TRBJ2-7	NA	NA
CASMGQWEQYF	TGTGCCAGCATGGGACAGTGGGAGCAGTACTTC	TRBV6-6	TRBJ2-7	TRBD1	NA
CASSQTPSYEQYF	TGTGCCAGCAGTCAGACACCCTCCTACGAGCAGTACTTC	TRBV6-6	TRBJ2-7	NA	NA
CASSFYTNTGELFF	TGTGCCAGCAGCTTTTATACGAACACCGGGGAGCTGTTTTTT	TRBV5-4	TRBJ2-2	NA	NA
CASSIDLAGATNEKLFF	TGTGCCAGTAGTATAGATCTGGCAGGGGCAACTAATGAAAAACTGTTTTTT	TRBV19	TRBJ1-4	NA	NA
CSARSGYEQYF	TGCAGTGCTAGATCAGGCTACGAGCAGTACTTC	TRBV20-1	TRBJ2-7	NA	NA
CASSLHAGLAKNIQYF	TGTGCCAGCAGTTTACACGCGGGTCTAGCCAAAAACATTCAGTACTTC	TRBV27	TRBJ2-4	NA	NA
CASSESRGGSSTEAFF	TGTGCCAGCAGTGAATCCAGGGGTGGCAGTTCCACTGAAGCTTTCTTT	TRBV25-1	TRBJ1-1	NA	NA
CASSSTPGVQPQHF	TGTGCCAGCAGTTCCACTCCAGGGGTTCAGCCCCAGCATTTT	TRBV6-6	TRBJ1-5	NA	NA
CASSFSRLAGTHNEQFF	TGTGCCAGCAGCTTTAGTCGACTAGCGGGGACCCACAATGAGCAGTTCTTC	TRBV7-9	TRBJ2-1	TRBD2	NA
CATEYWDLAGTGDGYTF	TGCGCCACCGAATACTGGGACCTGGCCGGGACAGGGGACGGCTACACCTTC	TRBV10-1	TRBJ1-2	TRBD1	NA
CASRTGTNTGELFF	TGTGCCAGCAGGACAGGGACGAACACCGGGGAGCTGTTTTTT	TRBV6-1	TRBJ2-2	TRBD1	NA
CASSLREGSGNTIYF	TGTGCCAGCAGCTTAAGGGAGGGCTCTGGAAACACCATATATTTT	TRBV5-4	TRBJ1-3	NA	NA
CASSLAGLSYEQYF	TGTGCCAGCAGCTTAGCCGGACTCTCCTACGAGCAGTACTTC	TRBV11-2	TRBJ2-7	NA	NA
CASSLEGATYNEQFF	TGTGCCAGCAGCTTAGAAGGGGCTACCTACAATGAGCAGTTCTTC	TRBV7-2	TRBJ2-1	NA	many
CASSFRENTEAFF	TGTGCCAGCAGCTTCAGAGAAAACACTGAAGCTTTCTTT	TRBV7-2	TRBJ1-1	NA	NA
CASSGSLTGAETQYF	TGTGCCAGCAGTGGATCTTTGACAGGGGCAGAGACCCAGTACTTC	TRBV2	TRBJ2-5	TRBD1	NA
CASSGKGSSYNEQFF	TGTGCCAGCAGTGGAAAGGGTAGCTCCTACAATGAGCAGTTCTTC	TRBV6-4	TRBJ2-1	NA	NA
CASSPQRFGYGYTF	TGTGCCAGCTCCCCACAGCGGTTTGGCTATGGCTACACCTTC	TRBV5-5	TRBJ1-2	NA	NA
CASTSKRGRYF	TGTGCCAGCACCTCCAAGAGGGGTAGGTACTTC	TRBV11-3	TRBJ2-7	NA	NA
CASKLKSIGTGFYNEQFF	TGTGCCAGCAAGCTTAAGTCCATAGGGACAGGGTTTTACAATGAGCAGTTCTTC	TRBV13	TRBJ2-1	TRBD1	NA
CASSSGTTNTGELFF	TGTGCCAGCAGTTCCGGGACAACGAACACCGGGGAGCTGTTTTTT	TRBV2	TRBJ2-2	NA	few
CASSYALANNEQFF	TGTGCCAGCAGTTACGCGCTAGCGAACAATGAGCAGTTCTTC	TRBV6-5	TRBJ2-1	NA	NA